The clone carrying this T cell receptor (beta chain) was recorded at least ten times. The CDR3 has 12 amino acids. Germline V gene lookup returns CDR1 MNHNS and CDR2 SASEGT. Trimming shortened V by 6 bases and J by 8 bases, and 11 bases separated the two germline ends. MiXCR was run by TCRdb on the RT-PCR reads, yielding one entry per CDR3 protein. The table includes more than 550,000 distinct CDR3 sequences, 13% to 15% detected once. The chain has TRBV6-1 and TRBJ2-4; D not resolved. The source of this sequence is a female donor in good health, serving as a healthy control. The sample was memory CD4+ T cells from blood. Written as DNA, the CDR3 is TGTGCCAGCAGGGACGCCGCGGACATTCAGTACTTC. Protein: CASRDAADIQYF.